A selection of T cell receptor beta chains follows, all from one sample in a study of blood T cell repertoires in COVID-19. Generated by immunoSEQ multiplex PCR, the TCRdb table keeps only in-frame clones and is missing some. Of hundreds of thousands of clones listed, around 90% are singletons. Sample: peripheral blood. The receptors shown here come from a woman aged 50 to 60 who had recovered from COVID-19. CDR3s include the opening cysteine and the closing phenylalanine or tryptophan. The D gene is left open where the match is weak. Size values are once, few and many counts, or a class for expanded clones, and some rows have none.

.,TRBV15,TRBJ2-7,TRBD2,TGTGCCACCAGCAGAGATCGCGGGAGAATCGGCGAGCAGTACTTC,CATSRDRGRIGEQYF
.,TRBV29-1,TRBJ2-7,.,TGCAGCGTTGAAGATTTGAGGGTCCAGTACTTC,CSVEDLRVQYF
few,TRBV24-1,TRBJ1-5,.,TGTGCCACCAGTGATTCAGGCAGGGGAAATCAGCCCCAGCATTTT,CATSDSGRGNQPQHF
.,TRBV18,TRBJ1-2,.,TGTGCCAGCTCACCACCGGCCAGGGGACCTGGCTACACCTTC,CASSPPARGPGYTF
.,TRBV4-3,TRBJ1-5,.,TGCGCCAGCAGCCAAGGTCAGGGCGGCAATCAGCCCCAGCATTTT,CASSQGQGGNQPQHF
.,TRBV28,TRBJ1-2,.,TGTGCCAGTCATCCCCCGGGCAGGGCTGGTCCTGGCTACACCTTC,CASHPPGRAGPGYTF
few,TRBV30,TRBJ1-2,.,TGTGCCTGGAGCGAACAGATTTATGGCTACACCTTC,CAWSEQIYGYTF
.,TRBV6-5,TRBJ1-5,TRBD1,TGTGCCAGCCGTCCGACAGGGTGGGGTCAGCCCCAGCATTTT,CASRPTGWGQPQHF
.,TRBV4-2,TRBJ2-7,.,TGTGCCAGCAGCCAAGCTGCCGGGGGTCAAAGGTCCTACGAGCAGTACTTC,CASSQAAGGQRSYEQYF
.,TRBV10-3,TRBJ1-5,.,TGTGCCATCAGTGAGTCGTTAAATCAGCCCCAGCATTTT,CAISESLNQPQHF
once,TRBV5-4,TRBJ2-3,.,TGTGCCAGCAGCTTGTTCAGGGGAGGGGGCACAGATACGCAGTATTTT,CASSLFRGGGTDTQYF
.,TRBV3-1/TRBV3-2,TRBJ2-5,.,TGTGCCAGCAGCACTGCGGGAGAGACCCAGTACTTC,CASSTAGETQYF
.,TRBV14,TRBJ1-1,.,TGTGCCAGCAGCCAAGTAACAGGGTTTCGCACTGAAGCTTTCTTT,CASSQVTGFRTEAFF
.,TRBV24-1,TRBJ2-7,TRBD1,TGTGCCACCAGTCGCTACAGGGGTACCTACGAGCAGTACTTC,CATSRYRGTYEQYF
once,TRBV7-2,TRBJ2-1,TRBD2,TGTGCCAGCAGCTACGGACTAGCGGGGTACAATGAGCAGTTCTTC,CASSYGLAGYNEQFF
.,TRBV7-2,TRBJ2-1,TRBD2,TGTGCCAGCAGCTTATTCGGGGGGGGCGAGGATGAGCAGTTCTTC,CASSLFGGGEDEQFF
.,TRBV7-2,TRBJ2-1,.,TGTGCCAGCAGCTTATGGGGCAGGTCTAGCTCCTACAATGAGCAGTTCTTC,CASSLWGRSSSYNEQFF